This record covers a single T cell receptor beta chain. Its antigen is still unknown. The data are from a study of long-term antiretroviral therapy in people with HIV. General study findings and limits: Dominating the repertoire at all time points were the clones that expanded before ART. Transplant-donor-level diversity was not reached after ART, though diversity increased.

The germline V gene has CDR1 SNHLY and CDR2 FYNNEI. The CDR3 is 12 amino acids. V shed 3 bases and J shed 4 bases, with 4 bases lying between them. An immunoSEQ assay, version v3.0, was performed at survey level. For every sample, sequencing targeted roughly 40,000-55,000 T-cell genomes. TCRdb's copy holds only in-frame clones and misses some; the assay was immunoSEQ multiplex PCR. The repertoire holds more than 11,000 clones, with 70% to 80% as singletons. This sample comprised unsorted PBMCs, obtained 1.3 years before starting antiretroviral therapy. The receptor's source is a man aged 35 to 55 with HIV. The V and J genes are TRBV2 and TRBJ2-1; no clear D gene. CDR3 coding DNA: TGTGCCAGCAGTGAGAGTTACAATGAGCAGTTCTTC. The encoded protein is CASSESYNEQFF.